This TCR beta chain was retrieved from a study of T-cell reconstitution after alpha-beta-depleted transplantation in children. A TCRbeta library incorporating unique molecular identifiers was prepared. TCRdb re-analysed the PCR reads in MiXCR, keeping a single row per CDR3 protein. This sample has roughly 220,000 distinct CDR3 sequences, with approximately 12% found just once. This clonotype was seen repeatedly, ten times or more. The sequencing used PBMCs from the stem cell graft donor, collected from the stem cell graft. The source is a human donor who donated a stem cell graft to a child with acute lymphoblastic leukemia.

The CDR3 is CASSFGLAKAYEQYF. CDR3 in DNA: TGTGCCAGCAGTTTCGGACTAGCGAAAGCCTACGAGCAGTACTTC. This chain uses TRBV5-4 with TRBJ2-7, with 9 nucleotides matching TRBD2. This CDR3 region has 15 residues. CDR1 and CDR2 from the germline V gene are SGHNT and YYREEE (reference sequence). Trimming took 5 bases from V and 2 from J; bases not matched to a gene: 8.